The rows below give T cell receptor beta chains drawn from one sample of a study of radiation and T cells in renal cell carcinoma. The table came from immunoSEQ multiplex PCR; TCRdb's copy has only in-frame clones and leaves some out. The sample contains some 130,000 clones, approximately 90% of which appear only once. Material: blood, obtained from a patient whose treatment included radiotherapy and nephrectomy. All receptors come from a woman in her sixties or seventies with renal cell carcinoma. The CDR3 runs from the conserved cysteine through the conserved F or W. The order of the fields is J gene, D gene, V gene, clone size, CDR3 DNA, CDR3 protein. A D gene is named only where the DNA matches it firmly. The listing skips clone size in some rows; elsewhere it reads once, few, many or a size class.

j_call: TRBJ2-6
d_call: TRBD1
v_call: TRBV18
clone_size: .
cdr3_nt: TGTGCCAGCTCACCTCCCAGGACAGGGAACTCTGGGGCCAACGTCCTGACTTTC
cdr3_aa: CASSPPRTGNSGANVLTF

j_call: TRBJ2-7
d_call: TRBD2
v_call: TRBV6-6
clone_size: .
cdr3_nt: TGTGCCAGCAGTTACGGGACTAGCGGGTACGAGCAGTACTTC
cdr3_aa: CASSYGTSGYEQYF

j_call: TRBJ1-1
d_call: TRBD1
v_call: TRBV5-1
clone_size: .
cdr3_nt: TGCGCCAGCAGCCTGGACAGGGGTCGCACTGAAGCTTTCTTT
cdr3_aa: CASSLDRGRTEAFF

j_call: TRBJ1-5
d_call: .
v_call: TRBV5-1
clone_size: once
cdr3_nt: TGCGCCAGCAGCTTGGGAGACGTAGGATATAGCAATCAGCCCCAGCATTTT
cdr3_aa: CASSLGDVGYSNQPQHF

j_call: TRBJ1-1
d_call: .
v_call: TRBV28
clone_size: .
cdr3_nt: TGTGCCAGCAGACAGAAGGGGAGGTTGGAGAACACTGAAGCTTTCTTT
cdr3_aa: CASRQKGRLENTEAFF

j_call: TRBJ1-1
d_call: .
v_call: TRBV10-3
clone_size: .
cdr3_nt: TGTGCCATCAGTGTTAAAGGTCCGGGGGGCGAGACTGAAGCTTTCTTT
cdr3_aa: CAISVKGPGGETEAFF

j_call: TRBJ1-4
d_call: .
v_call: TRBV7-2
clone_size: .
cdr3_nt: TGTGCCAGCAGCTTCGGACCCTATGAAAAACTGTTTTTT
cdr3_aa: CASSFGPYEKLFF

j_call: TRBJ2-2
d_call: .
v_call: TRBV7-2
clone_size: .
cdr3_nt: TGTGCCAGCAGCGCTGCGGGGAGGACCGGGGAGCTGTTTTTT
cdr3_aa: CASSAAGRTGELFF

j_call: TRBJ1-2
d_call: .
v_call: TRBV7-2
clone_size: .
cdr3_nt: TGTGCCAGCAGCTTAGAGTGGAGGACCTCTGGCTACACCTTC
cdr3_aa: CASSLEWRTSGYTF

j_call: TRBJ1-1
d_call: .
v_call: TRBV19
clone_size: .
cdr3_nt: TGTGCCACCTGGGGGGGTGTCACTGAAGCTTTCTTT
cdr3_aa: CATWGGVTEAFF

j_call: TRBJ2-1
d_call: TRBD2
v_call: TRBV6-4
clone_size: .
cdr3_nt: TGTGCCAGCAGTCTGGCTAGCGGGGGGAATGAGCAGTTCTTC
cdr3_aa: CASSLASGGNEQFF

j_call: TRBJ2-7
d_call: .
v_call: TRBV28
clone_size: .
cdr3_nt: TGTGCCAGCAGTTCAAGCTACGAGCAGTACTTC
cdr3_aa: CASSSSYEQYF

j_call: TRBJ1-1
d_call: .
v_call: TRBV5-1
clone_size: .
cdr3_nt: TGCGCCAGCAGCTTGGTCCAAGGAGACTCCACTGAAGCTTTCTTT
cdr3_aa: CASSLVQGDSTEAFF

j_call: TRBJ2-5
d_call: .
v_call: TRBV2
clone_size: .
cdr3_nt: TGTGCCAGCAGCCAAGAGACCCAGTACTTC
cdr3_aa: CASSQETQYF

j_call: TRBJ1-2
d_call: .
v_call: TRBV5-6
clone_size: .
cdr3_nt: TGTGCCAGCAGCTTCTGGACAGTCCTCATTAACTATGGCTACACCTTC
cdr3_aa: CASSFWTVLINYGYTF

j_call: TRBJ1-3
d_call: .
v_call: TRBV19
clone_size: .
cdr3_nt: TGTGCCAGTAGTAAACAGGGTACCGGAAACACCATATATTTT
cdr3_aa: CASSKQGTGNTIYF

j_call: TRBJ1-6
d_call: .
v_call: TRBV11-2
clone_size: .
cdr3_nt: TGTGCCAGCAGCTTCGGGACGTGGGATTCACCCCTCCACTTT
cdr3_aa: CASSFGTWDSPLHF

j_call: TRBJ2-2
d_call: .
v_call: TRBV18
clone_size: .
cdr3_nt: TGTGCCAGCTCACTCCTGAACAGCCCGAACACCGGGGAGCTGTTTTTT
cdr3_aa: CASSLLNSPNTGELFF

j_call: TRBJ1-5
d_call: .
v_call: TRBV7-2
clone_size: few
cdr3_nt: TGTGCCAGCAGCTTTACAGGGCAGCCCCAGCATTTT
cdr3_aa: CASSFTGQPQHF

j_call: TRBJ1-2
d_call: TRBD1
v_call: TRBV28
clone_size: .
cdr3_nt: TGTGCCAGCAGTTTTGGGACAGTTCATGGCTACACCTTC
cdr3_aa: CASSFGTVHGYTF

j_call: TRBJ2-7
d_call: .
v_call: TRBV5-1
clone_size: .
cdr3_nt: TGCGCCAGCAGCTTCGGCCAACCCACCCCCCACGAGCAGTACTTC
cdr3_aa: CASSFGQPTPHEQYF

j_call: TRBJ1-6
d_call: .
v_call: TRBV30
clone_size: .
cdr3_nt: TGTGCCTGTTCGGGGACGGGCCTCTCCTATAATTCACCCCTCCACTTT
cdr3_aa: CACSGTGLSYNSPLHF

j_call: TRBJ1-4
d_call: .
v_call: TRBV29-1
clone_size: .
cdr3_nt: TGCAGCGCCGGACAGATAAATGAAAAACTGTTTTTT
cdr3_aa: CSAGQINEKLFF

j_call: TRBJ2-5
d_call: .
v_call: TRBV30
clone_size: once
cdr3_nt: TGTGCCTGGATGACAGAAGAGACCCAGTACTTC
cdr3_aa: CAWMTEETQYF